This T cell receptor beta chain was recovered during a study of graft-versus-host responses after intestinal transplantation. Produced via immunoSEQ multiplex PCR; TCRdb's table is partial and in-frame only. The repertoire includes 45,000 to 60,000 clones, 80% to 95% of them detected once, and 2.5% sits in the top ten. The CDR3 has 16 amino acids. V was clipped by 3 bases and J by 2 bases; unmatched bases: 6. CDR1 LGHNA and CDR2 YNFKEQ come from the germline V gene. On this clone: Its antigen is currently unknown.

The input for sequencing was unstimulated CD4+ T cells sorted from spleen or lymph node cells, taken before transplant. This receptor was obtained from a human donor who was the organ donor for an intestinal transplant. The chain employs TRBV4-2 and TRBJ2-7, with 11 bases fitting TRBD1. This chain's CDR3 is CASSHAGTGGPYEQYF. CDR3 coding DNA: TGTGCCAGCAGCCATGCCGGGACAGGGGGTCCCTACGAGCAGTACTTC.